This passage covers 31 T cell receptor beta chains from one sample sequenced in a study of T cells in women clearing cervical HPV infection. Data came from immunoSEQ multiplex PCR; TCRdb stores just in-frame clones and leaves some out. The data include around 19,000 clones; the top ten clones carry roughly a sixth. Sequenced: blood buffy coat. These receptors were taken from a woman between 18 and 69 years old with a cervical HPV16 infection that either progressed to CIN3+ or cleared (not recorded which).

On this clone itself: Sequencing ends 3 residues short of the CDR3 end; the germline J gene provides the rest. The genes are TRBV20-1 and TRBJ2-3, with TRBD2 matching 14 bases. Germline V CDR1 and CDR2: DFQATT, SNEGSKA (reference sequence). The length of the CDR3 is 17 residues. Partial CDR3 DNA: TGCAGTGCTCCCCCCGGGACTAGCGGGAGACCACAAGAGACG. Its protein product is CSAPPGTSGRPQET. The whole CDR3 protein is CSAPPGTSGRPQETQYF.

Comments on this clone: The read finishes 3 residues shy of the CDR3 end, and the germline J gene is used to complete it. The V gene is TRBV11-2, the J gene TRBJ1-1; 8 nucleotides line up with TRBD1. The CDR3 runs 14 residues. Per germline, CDR1 SGHAT and CDR2 FQNNGV. V shed 4 bases, J shed 3 bases, and the junction held 4 bases outside the gene matches. The CDR3 loop is CASSWWGQDTEAFF. The CDR3 DNA, read in part, is TGTGCCAGCAGCTGGTGGGGACAGGACACTGAA.

Notes on this clone: Coverage ceases 3 residues before the CDR3 finishes, and the germline J gene fills in the end. The V call is TRBV10-3, the J call TRBJ1-1; unclear D gene. This CDR3 is built from 14 residues. Trimming took 8 bases from V and 0 from J, leaving 13 bases between them. Germline CDR1 reads ENHRY; CDR2 reads SYGVKD. Incomplete CDR3 DNA: TGTGCCATCGGTGGTCAGAACATGAACACTGAA. Residues: CAIGGQNMNTE. The whole CDR3 reads CAIGGQNMNTEAFF.

With regard to this clone: The read halts 3 residues ahead of the CDR3 end, with the missing end drawn from the germline J gene. J is TRBJ2-3 and V is TRBV20-1, with 14 bases fitting TRBD2. From germline, CDR1 is DFQATT and CDR2 SNEGSKA (reference sequence). V was clipped by 6 bases and J by 6 bases; unmatched bases: 11. The CDR3 runs 16 residues. This chain's CDR3 is CSARPPWTSGGDTQYF. The sequenced CDR3 bases are TGCAGTGCCCGGCCCCCTTGGACTAGCGGGGGGGATACG.

In the case of this clone: The CDR3 goes on 3 residues after the read ends, and that part is filled in from the germline J gene. This chain links TRBV6-1 with TRBJ2-7; 7 bases match TRBD1. V dropped 4 bases and J dropped 3; count of bases not matched to a gene: 12. The CDR3 has 16 amino acids. Germline CDR1 and CDR2: MNHNS and SASEGT. The covered CDR3 bases are TGTGCCAGCAGTGGTGCTGGGGACAGCTTTTTCTACGAG. Encoded protein: CASSGAGDSFFYE. The entire CDR3 is CASSGAGDSFFYEQYF.

Turning to this clone: Compared with germline, one end of the junction differs, possibly owing to a read error. The sequenced part of the CDR3 DNA is TGCGCCAGCAGCCAAGAACCCCACAGGGTGGGCACTGAA. Residues: CASSQEPHRVGTE. The full CDR3 reads CASSQEPHRVGTEAFF. The rearrangement joins TRBV4-2 to TRBJ1-1; weak D call: TRBD1 (6 bases). The sequence runs out 3 residues before the end of the CDR3; the remainder is reconstructed from the germline J gene. This CDR3 has 16 residues. Germline V gives CDR1 LGHNA, CDR2 YNFKEQ.

In the case of this clone: The read stops 3 residues short of the end of the CDR3; the missing end is completed from the germline J gene. The rearrangement joins TRBV18 to TRBJ2-1; 8 bases agree with TRBD1. The germline CDR1 and CDR2 sequences are KGHSH and LQKENI. The CDR3 length is 14 residues. V was clipped by 3 bases and J by 6 bases; unmatched bases: 4. The CDR3 reads CASSPAGTGNEQFF. Partial CDR3 DNA: TGTGCCAGCTCACCGGCAGGGACAGGCAATGAG.

As for this clone: The read terminates 3 residues before the CDR3 end, so the remaining end is supplied by the germline J gene. This chain links TRBV10-3 with TRBJ1-1; 7 bases align to TRBD1. The length of the CDR3 is 14 residues. V trimming: 3 bases; J trimming: 1 base; junction bases outside the gene matches: 2. Per germline, CDR1 ENHRY and CDR2 SYGVKD. The part of the CDR3 DNA that was read is TGTGCCATCAGTGAATCAGGGGGGAACACTGAA. Translation: CAISESGGNTE. The complete CDR3 protein is CAISESGGNTEAFF.

Note on this clone: The read falls 3 residues short of the CDR3 end, and the missing part is taken from the germline J gene. The chain recombines TRBV5-1 with TRBJ2-5; D gene unclear. The CDR3 totals 15 residues. Trimming removed 2 bases from V and 0 bases from J, with 11 bases in between. Germline V gives CDR1 SGHRS, CDR2 YFSETQ. The CDR3 DNA, read in part, is TGCGCCAGCAGCTTAAGCAGGCTGTACCAAGAGACC. Its protein is CASSLSRLYQET. The whole CDR3 region reads CASSLSRLYQETQYF.

For this clone: Germline is not matched at one junction end, which may reflect a read error. The read ends 3 residues early relative to the CDR3; the germline J gene fills the gap. This chain joins TRBV19 and TRBJ1-5; possibly TRBD1 for D (5 bases). The germline V gene has CDR1 LNHDA and CDR2 SQIVND (reference sequence). The CDR3 runs to 14 residues. CDR3: CASSVDGGDQPQHF. The part of the CDR3 DNA that was read is TGTGCCAGTAGTGTAGACGGGGGGGATCAGCCC.

In regard to this clone: Read coverage stops 3 residues before the CDR3 terminus; the germline J gene supplies the remainder. The V and J genes are TRBV20-1 and TRBJ1-5; 7 nucleotides agree with TRBD1. CDR1 and CDR2 from the germline V gene are DFQATT and SNEGSKA (reference sequence). Trimming at V came to 4 bases and at J to 2 bases, leaving 5 bases not matched to a gene. The CDR3 has 14 residues. This CDR3 is CSATTGDGNQPQHF. The DNA read from the CDR3 is TGCAGTGCTACAACAGGGGATGGCAATCAGCCC.

Of note for this clone: Sequencing ends 3 residues short of the CDR3 end; the germline J gene provides the rest. J is TRBJ1-2 and V is TRBV2; 7 nucleotides agree with TRBD1. From germline, CDR1 is SNHLY and CDR2 FYNNEI. The CDR3 covers 13 residues. With V trimmed by 6 bases and J by 7 bases, 8 bases remained unmatched. The CDR3 sequence is CASRGDSESGYTF. CDR3 DNA, as far as it was read: TGTGCCAGCAGAGGGGACAGCGAATCTGGC.

About this clone: The DNA ends 3 residues before the CDR3 does, and the rest of the CDR3 is filled in from the germline J gene. The rearrangement joins TRBV29-1 to TRBJ1-1; no clear D. Germline CDR1 is SQVTM and CDR2 is ANQGSEA. Trimming took off 6 bases at V and 3 bases at J, with 11 bases between the two ends. This CDR3 has 12 amino acids. The CDR3 loop is CSVLKGYTEAFF. The covered CDR3 bases are TGCAGCGTCTTGAAAGGGTACACTGAA.

To note about this clone: The read terminates 3 residues before the CDR3 end, so the remaining end is supplied by the germline J gene. The genes are TRBV7-2 and TRBJ2-3, with TRBD2 matching 7 bases. There are 15 residues in the CDR3. Germline V lookup: CDR1 SGHTA, CDR2 FQGNSA. CDR3 region: CASSQEGGRQETQYF. CDR3 DNA (partial): TGTGCCAGCAGCCAGGAGGGCGGGAGACAAGAGACG.

For this clone: The CDR3 extends 3 residues past the end of the read, so its final part is completed from the germline J gene. The J gene is TRBJ1-2, the V gene TRBV19; no firm D call. The CDR3 runs 14 residues. Germline lookup yields CDR1 LNHDA and CDR2 SQIVND (reference sequence). The germline V and J ends were trimmed by 0 bases and 4 bases, with 9 bases remaining between them. The CDR3 DNA, read in part, is TGTGCCAGTAGTATAGAGCGGGGATCCTATGGC. It translates to CASSIERGSYG. The CDR3, in full, reads CASSIERGSYGYTF.

Concerning this clone itself: The read gets to within 3 residues of the CDR3 end, and the germline J gene fills in the rest. The chain has TRBV13 and TRBJ2-3; 7 bases line up with TRBD1. Germline trimming cut 6 bases from V and 0 bases from J; bases unmatched to any gene: 6. Looked up from germline, CDR1 is PRHDT and CDR2 is FYEKMQ (reference sequence). CDR3 size: 15 residues. The CDR3 DNA, read in part, is TGTGCCAGCAGACGACAGGGTCAAAGCACAGATACG. Translation gives CASRRQGQSTDT. The whole CDR3 sequence reads CASRRQGQSTDTQYF.

With respect to this clone: The observed sequence ends 3 residues before the CDR3 terminus, with the missing tail filled in from the germline J gene. The V and J genes are TRBV5-5 and TRBJ2-2; D is unresolved. V lost 2 bases to trimming and J lost 6 bases, with 5 bases between them. This CDR3 has 12 residues. Germline V gene sequence: CDR1 SGHKS, CDR2 YYEKEE (reference sequence). CDR3 DNA, as far as it was read: TGTGCCAGCAGCTTTATCGCCGGGGAG. Translation: CASSFIAGE. The entire CDR3 reads CASSFIAGELFF.

CDR3 protein: CASSGGQVQETQYF. The part of the CDR3 DNA that was read is TGTGCCAGCAGTGGGGGACAGGTTCAAGAGACG. The gene calls are TRBV2 and TRBJ2-3; 8 positions agree with TRBD1. The sequenced fragment ends 3 residues before the CDR3 boundary, so the rest is inferred from the germline J gene. CDR3 length: 14 residues. Germline values: CDR1 SNHLY, CDR2 FYNNEI.

Comments on this clone: The read ends 3 residues before the CDR3 terminus; that terminus is restored from the germline J gene. The chain combines TRBV7-6 with TRBJ2-3; TRBD1 is a possible D gene (8 bases). The CDR3 totals 14 residues. Germline CDR1 reads SGHVS; CDR2 reads FNYEAQ. Incomplete CDR3 DNA: TGTGCCAGCAGCTCCACAGGGGGAGGGGAGACG. This encodes CASSSTGGGET. The full CDR3 protein is CASSSTGGGETQYF.

A word on this clone: The read falls 3 residues short of the CDR3 end, and the missing part is taken from the germline J gene. The genes are TRBV7-3 and TRBJ2-3; no clear D gene. V was pared by 3 bases and J by 1 base, with 5 bases between. The CDR3 is made up of 13 amino acids. Germline CDR1 is SGHTA and CDR2 is FQGTGA. The CDR3: CASSFRGTDTQYF. CDR3 DNA, as far as it was read: TGTGCCAGCAGCTTTCGGGGCACAGATACG.

As concerns this clone: The read halts 3 residues ahead of the CDR3 end, with the missing end drawn from the germline J gene. This chain connects TRBV18 to TRBJ1-1; D possibly corresponds to TRBD1 (6 bases). The germline V and J ends were trimmed by 2 bases and 4 bases, with 14 bases remaining between them. This CDR3 has 15 amino acids. Looked up from germline, CDR1 is KGHSH and CDR2 is LQKENI. Partial CDR3 DNA: TGTGCCAGCTCACCAAAAGCGGGGGCGCGCACTGAA. This gives the protein CASSPKAGARTE. The CDR3 as a whole reads CASSPKAGARTEAFF.

A word on this clone: The read comes to an end 3 residues before the CDR3 does, leaving the germline J gene to fill in the end. The chain combines TRBV28 with TRBJ2-7, with 8 nucleotides matching TRBD2. The CDR3 has 15 amino acids. The V and J ends lost 5 bases and 3 bases, in that order; junction bases with no gene match: 9. The V gene's germline CDR1 is MDHEN and CDR2 SYDVKM. The CDR3: CASSPRGSGGYEQYF. Partial CDR3 DNA: TGTGCCAGCAGTCCTCGGGGGAGCGGGGGCTACGAG.

Points on this clone: The read gets to within 3 residues of the CDR3 end, and the germline J gene fills in the rest. This chain connects TRBV19 to TRBJ1-5, with TRBD1 matching 9 bases. Germline CDR1 and CDR2: LNHDA and SQIVND (reference sequence). The CDR3 totals 16 residues. V dropped 5 bases and J dropped 4; count of bases not matched to a gene: 9. The CDR3 DNA, read in part, is TGTGCCAGTAGTCCAGGGACAGGGTGGGGGAATCAGCCC. It encodes CASSPGTGWGNQP. The whole CDR3 reads CASSPGTGWGNQPQHF. Using reference TRBV19 and TRBJ1-5 for the parts outside the CDR3, the full variable domain is DGGITQSPKYLFRKEGQNVTLSCEQNLNHDAMYWYRQDPGQGLRLIYYSQIVNDFQKGDIAEGYSVSREKKESFPLTVTSAQKNPTAFYLCASSPGTGWGNQPQHFGDGTRLSIL.

According to its frequency, this clone is medium-sized (0.01 to 0.1%). The read falls 3 residues short of the CDR3 end, and the missing part is taken from the germline J gene. This chain links TRBV6-2 or TRBV6-3 with TRBJ2-7; D perhaps matches TRBD1 (5 bases). The CDR3 extends over 15 amino acids. CDR1 is MNHEY, CDR2 SVGEGT, per germline. V dropped 3 bases and J dropped 0 bases, with 12 bases sitting between them. The covered CDR3 bases are TGTGCCAGCAGTTATGCTGGCGACAGCTCCTACGAG. Protein product: CASSYAGDSSYE. In full, the CDR3 reads CASSYAGDSSYEQYF.

About this clone itself: The read terminates 3 residues before the CDR3 end, so the remaining end is supplied by the germline J gene. This chain joins TRBV20-1 and TRBJ2-5; D is unresolved. Germline CDR1 reads DFQATT; CDR2 reads SNEGSKA (reference sequence). The CDR3 extends over 13 amino acids. Trimming took off 3 bases at V and 1 base at J, with 9 bases between the two ends. The part of the CDR3 DNA that was read is TGCAGTGCTAGTAAGAGACTCCAAGAGACC. Translated: CSASKRLQET. The entire CDR3 reads CSASKRLQETQYF.

Concerning this clone: With the read ending 3 residues before the CDR3 end, the germline J gene is used to fill in that end. V gene TRBV12-3 or TRBV12-4 combines with J gene TRBJ2-3; 7 nucleotides match TRBD1. CDR3 size: 14 residues. Trimming removed 5 bases from V and 4 bases from J; junction bases left unmatched: 6. The CDR3 loop is CASSNRQGADTQYF. CDR3 DNA, as far as it was read: TGTGCCAGCAGTAACCGGCAGGGGGCAGATACG.

Comments on this clone: Sequencing ends 3 residues short of the CDR3 end; the germline J gene provides the rest. The chain has TRBV19 and TRBJ2-3; TRBD2 matches at 10 bases. Germline V gives CDR1 LNHDA, CDR2 SQIVND (reference sequence). The CDR3 length is 15 residues. The sequenced part of the CDR3 DNA is TGTGCCAGTAGTGCCCTAGCGGGGGACCAAGAGACG. Translated, it gives CASSALAGDQET. The whole CDR3 region reads CASSALAGDQETQYF.

Concerning this clone itself: The junction differs from germline at one of its ends, possibly a read error. The CDR3 is cut off 3 residues early in the read; its end comes from the germline J gene. At the DNA level, this CDR3 is encoded by other sequences in the same sample as well. The J gene is TRBJ1-3, the V gene TRBV20-1, with 7 positions matching TRBD1. The CDR3 runs 14 residues. The V gene's germline CDR1 is DFQATT and CDR2 SNEGSKA (reference sequence). The CDR3 region is CSARLQGIGNTIYF. The part of the CDR3 DNA that was read is TGCAGTGCCCGATTACAGGGGATTGGAAACACG.

Worth noting for this clone: The missing CDR3 end, 3 residues past where the read stops, is filled in from the germline J gene. The V gene is TRBV5-1, the J gene TRBJ2-7, with TRBD1 matching over 7 bases. From germline, CDR1 is SGHRS and CDR2 YFSETQ. V dropped 3 bases and J dropped 4; count of bases not matched to a gene: 4. This CDR3 spans 13 amino acids. The covered CDR3 bases are TGCGCCAGCAGCTGGACAGGTGATTACGAG. Amino acids: CASSWTGDYE. The whole CDR3 protein is CASSWTGDYEQYF.

Turning to this clone: From the germline J gene comes the end of the CDR3, since the read stops 3 residues before it. V gene TRBV20-1 combines with J gene TRBJ1-2; 7 nucleotides align to TRBD1. CDR3 length: 14 amino acids. V was pared by 4 bases and J by 5 bases, with 10 bases of the junction left unmatched. CDR1 and CDR2 (germline): DFQATT, SNEGSKA (reference sequence). CDR3: CSATPGTDFYGYTF. CDR3 DNA (partial): TGCAGTGCTACCCCCGGGACAGACTTTTATGGC.

About this clone: The junction departs from germline at one end; a sequencing error may be responsible. The DNA ends 3 residues before the CDR3 does, and the rest of the CDR3 is filled in from the germline J gene. The chain carries TRBV7-2 and TRBJ1-2; D uncertain. The V gene's germline CDR1 is SGHTA and CDR2 FQGNSA. This CDR3 contains 12 residues. CDR3 DNA (partial): TGTGCCAGCTTACCCGGGGAGTATGAC. This codes for CASLPGEYD. The CDR3 in its entirety is CASLPGEYDYTF.